Below, one T cell receptor beta chain is given with its context. The source of the sample is a study of beta chain features in type 1 diabetes. CDR3 length: 13 residues. The V gene lost 4 bases and the J gene lost 6 bases, with 13 bases spanning the gap. Germline loops: CDR1 MNHEY, CDR2 SMNVEV (reference sequence). cDNA synthesis used the whole RNA isolate, giving expressed TCRB sequences. TCRdb's copy holds only in-frame clones and misses some; the assay was immunoSEQ multiplex PCR. The data hold around 430,000 clones, with approximately 28% observed a single time. The sample consisted of naive CD4+ T cells from blood. This receptor was identified in a man between 18 and 35 years old in good health. This chain uses TRBV27 with TRBJ2-7; D possibly matches TRBD1 or TRBD2 (5 bases each). CDR3 DNA sequence: TGTGCCAGCAGTTCCCTCGGGACCGTCGAGCAGTACTTC. Its translation: CASSSLGTVEQYF.